A single sample is the source of the 23 T cell receptor beta chains below, sequenced in a study of blood T cell repertoires in COVID-19. Clones were sequenced by immunoSEQ multiplex PCR, and TCRdb holds only the in-frame ones, with some missing. Among about 300,000 clones listed, around 86% were seen once. The specimen was PBMCs or T cells enriched from blood (not recorded which). These receptors all come from a man younger than 45 who had recovered from COVID-19.

The sample holds one count of this clone. J is TRBJ2-7 and V is TRBV18; possible D gene TRBD2, 7 bases. Trimming removed 6 bases from V and 3 bases from J, with 21 bases in between. CDR3 length: 16 residues. Germline V CDR1 and CDR2: KGHSH, LQKENI. CDR3 DNA sequence: TGTGCCAGCTCCACGCGAGGGGGAGCGGGGAGCTACGAGCAGTACTTC. Translation gives CASSTRGGAGSYEQYF.

The rearrangement uses TRBV5-6 and TRBJ1-5, with D maybe TRBD1 (5 bases). V lost 2 bases, J lost 0 bases, and 15 bases lay in between. There are 17 residues in the CDR3. Germline V lookup: CDR1 SGHDT, CDR2 YYEEEE. The CDR3 DNA is TGTGCCAGCAGCTTTGTCAGGGTAGACATTAGCAATCAGCCCCAGCATTTT. Translation: CASSFVRVDISNQPQHF.

The V call is TRBV6-5, the J call TRBJ2-1; TRBD1 matches 9 bases. The germline CDR1 and CDR2 sequences are MNHEY and SVGAGI. The V gene end was trimmed by 2 bases and the J gene end by 1 base; junction bases not matched to a gene: 3. This CDR3 comprises 16 residues. CDR3 nucleotide sequence: TGTGCCAGCAGTTACCCGGGGACAGGGTCCTACAATGAGCAGTTCTTC. Translation: CASSYPGTGSYNEQFF.

This clone was recorded only once. This chain links TRBV11-3 with TRBJ2-3, with TRBD2 as a possible D gene (5 bases). Trimming pared 4 bases from V and 1 base from J, leaving 15 bases between. The length of the CDR3 is 16 residues. Germline V gene lookup returns CDR1 SGHNT and CDR2 YENEEA. The CDR3 loop reads CASSSGLYAGTDTQYF. In DNA form, the CDR3 reads TGTGCCAGCAGCTCAGGACTCTATGCAGGCACAGATACGCAGTATTTT.

This sequence joins TRBV6-5 and TRBJ1-2; D is unclear. Trimming left V 3 bases short and J 0 bases short, with 5 bases between. In germline, CDR1 is MNHEY, CDR2 SVGAGI. This CDR3 spans 13 amino acids. The CDR3 DNA sequence: TGTGCCAGCAGTTATGGAGCTAACTATGGCTACACCTTC. Translation gives CASSYGANYGYTF.

A single count supports this clone. CDR3 region: CASGRARYEQYF. CDR3 coding DNA: TGTGCCAGCGGGAGGGCGAGGTACGAGCAGTACTTC. The rearrangement links TRBV12-3 or TRBV12-4 to TRBJ2-7, with 7 bases identical to TRBD2. The CDR3 extends over 12 amino acids. The V gene end was trimmed by 8 bases and the J gene end by 4 bases; junction bases not matched to a gene: 5.

V gene TRBV9 combines with J gene TRBJ1-1; D gene ambiguous. The CDR3 is 15 amino acids. V lost 0 bases, J lost 2 bases, and 11 bases lay in between. Germline V gene lookup returns CDR1 SGDLS and CDR2 YYNGEE. The CDR3 DNA is TGTGCCAGCAGCGTAGCTCTCGGGGTTAACACTGAAGCTTTCTTT. This translates into CASSVALGVNTEAFF.

The chain couples TRBV6-4 to TRBJ1-5, with a tentative D call TRBD1 (6 bases). V lost 10 bases and J lost 9, with 34 bases in between. Germline CDR1 is MRHNA and CDR2 is SNTAGT. There are 18 residues in the CDR3. CDR3 amino acids: CATTFLTGPKGHQRPQHF. CDR3 coding DNA: TGTGCCACCACCTTCCTAACAGGGCCTAAAGGCCATCAGCGGCCCCAGCATTTT.

Remarks on this clone: A read error may account for a junction end that differs from germline. The V call is TRBV27, the J call TRBJ2-7; D is possibly TRBD1 (6 bases). The germline CDR1 and CDR2 sequences are MNHEY and SMNVEV (reference sequence). The CDR3 loop spans 13 amino acids. CDR3 protein: CASRPGHLLSSTF. The CDR3 nucleotides are TGTGCCAGCAGACCGGGACACTTATTGAGCAGTACTTTC.

V gene TRBV12-5 combines with J gene TRBJ1-5; unclear D gene. The ends were cut back, 1 base at V and 4 bases at J, with 8 bases in the middle. The CDR3 is 14 residues long. The germline V gene has CDR1 LGHNT and CDR2 FRNRAP. CDR3 loop: CASGLGSGNQPQHF. CDR3 bases: TGTGCTAGTGGTTTGGGTAGCGGAAATCAGCCCCAGCATTTT. Full variable domain (outside the CDR3, taken from reference TRBV12-5 and TRBJ1-5): DARVTQTPRHKVTEMGQEVTMRCQPILGHNTVFWYRQTMMQGLELLAYFRNRAPLDDSGMPKDRFSAEMPDATLATLKIQPSEPRDSAVYFCASGLGSGNQPQHFGDGTRLSIL.

The chain employs TRBV5-4 and TRBJ2-2; no firm D call. This CDR3 is built from 13 residues. V dropped 6 bases and J dropped 3 bases, with 9 bases sitting between them. The germline V gene encodes CDR1 SGHNT and CDR2 YYREEE (reference sequence). The CDR3 sequence is CASTRRDTGELFF. The CDR3 DNA sequence: TGTGCCAGCACGCGTAGAGACACCGGGGAGCTGTTTTTT.

V is TRBV28 and J is TRBJ2-3; TRBD1 matches 7 bases. The germline V gene has CDR1 MDHEN and CDR2 SYDVKM. With V trimmed by 6 bases and J by 1 base, 7 bases remained unmatched. The CDR3 covers 15 residues. The CDR3 DNA reads TGTGCCAGCAGCCCCGGACAGGAAGGCACAGATACGCAGTATTTT. The encoded protein is CASSPGQEGTDTQYF.

The V and J genes are TRBV10-1 and TRBJ2-5, with 8 bases lining up with TRBD1. V gave up 6 bases and J gave up 3 bases; unmatched junction bases: 6. CDR1 is WNHNN, CDR2 SYGVQD, per germline (reference sequence). This CDR3 region has 14 residues. The CDR3 DNA reads TGCGCCAGCAGCGAGGACAGGGTGGAAGAGACCCAGTACTTC. Translating it yields CASSEDRVEETQYF.

The chain carries TRBV19 and TRBJ2-2; TRBD1 aligns across 10 bases. Germline CDR1 reads LNHDA; CDR2 reads SQIVND (reference sequence). The CDR3 is 15 residues long. J was trimmed by 2 bases and V by 8 bases; bases with no gene match: 5. The CDR3 DNA reads as TGTGCCAGTTATGGACAGGGGGTCAACACCGGGGAGCTGTTTTTT. Translated: CASYGQGVNTGELFF.

The chain couples TRBV27 to TRBJ2-7; 8 bases map to TRBD1. The germline gives CDR1 MNHEY, CDR2 SMNVEV (reference sequence). CDR3 length: 16 amino acids. After removal of 4 bases from V and 5 bases from J, the junction contained 13 bases not matched to a gene. DNA for the CDR3: TGTGCCAGCAGTTACGCAGGGGGCGGTTACCTCCACGAGCAGTACTTC. It codes for CASSYAGGGYLHEQYF.

This chain uses TRBV5-5 with TRBJ1-1; TRBD1 is a possible D gene (5 bases). The V and J ends lost 1 base and 2 bases respectively, with 12 bases between them. CDR1 SGHKS and CDR2 YYEKEE come from the germline V gene (reference sequence). The CDR3 is made up of 15 amino acids. This CDR3 reads CASSLRHGGNTEAFF. CDR3 coding DNA: TGTGCCAGCAGCTTGCGCCACGGGGGTAACACTGAAGCTTTCTTT.

This rearrangement joins TRBV6-6 to TRBJ1-1, with 7 positions matching TRBD1. V was clipped by 5 bases and J by 2 bases; unmatched bases: 14. The V gene's germline CDR1 is MNHNY and CDR2 SVGAGI (reference sequence). This CDR3 comprises 17 residues. The CDR3 nucleotides are TGTGCCAGCAGTCCTAGAGGGGACAGCGAATTAAACACTGAAGCTTTCTTT. Protein product: CASSPRGDSELNTEAFF.

With regard to this clone: Other DNA sequences in this sample translate to the same CDR3. The chain carries TRBV5-1 and TRBJ1-2; tentatively, D is TRBD1 (5 bases). V lost 0 bases, J lost 8 bases, and 11 bases lay in between. The germline V gene encodes CDR1 SGHRS and CDR2 YFSETQ. There are 13 residues in the CDR3. The CDR3 spells CASSLAGVGGYTF. Here the CDR3 DNA reads TGCGCCAGCAGCTTGGCGGGGGTCGGGGGCTACACCTTC.

The chain's CDR3 is CASSLGRYYEQYF. The DNA for the CDR3 is TGTGCCAGCAGCTTGGGGCGGTACTACGAGCAGTACTTC. The rearrangement links TRBV5-5 to TRBJ2-7; D gene ambiguous. The CDR3 loop spans 13 amino acids. CDR1 SGHKS and CDR2 YYEKEE come from the germline V gene (reference sequence). Trimming took 0 bases from V and 3 from J, leaving 7 bases between them.

V and J are TRBV5-1 and TRBJ2-5, with TRBD2 matching 15 bases. J gave up 3 bases and V 0 bases, and 3 bases lay outside the gene matches. Germline V gene lookup returns CDR1 SGHRS and CDR2 YFSETQ. The CDR3 length is 17 residues. The CDR3 reads CASSLARTSGGEETQYF. CDR3 in DNA: TGCGCCAGCAGCTTGGCCCGGACTAGCGGGGGGGAAGAGACCCAGTACTTC.

The chain couples TRBV7-8 to TRBJ2-7, with 10 bases that match TRBD2. V was clipped by 5 bases and J by 0 bases; unmatched bases: 7. CDR1 is SGHVS, CDR2 FQNEAQ, per germline. This CDR3 has 16 residues. The DNA of the CDR3 is TGTGCCAGCAGCCTCCCTAGCGGGAGAAGCTCCTACGAGCAGTACTTC. As protein: CASSLPSGRSSYEQYF.

This clone occurred a few times. The CDR3, as DNA: TGCGCCAGCAGCCTAGGACTAGCGGGGGCAGCGGATACGCAGTATTTT. This encodes CASSLGLAGAADTQYF. The chain is built from TRBV4-1 and TRBJ2-3; TRBD2 matches at 13 bases. CDR1 MGHRA and CDR2 YSYEKL come from the germline V gene. This CDR3 is 16 amino acids long. Unmatched junction bases numbered 7, after V lost 4 bases and J lost 6 bases.

V is TRBV5-1 and J is TRBJ2-5; 13 nucleotides match TRBD2. In germline, CDR1 is SGHRS, CDR2 YFSETQ. The CDR3 length is 16 residues. V lost 4 bases to trimming and J lost 0 bases; unmatched junction nucleotides: 3. The CDR3 sequence is CASSSGLAGDQETQYF. DNA of the CDR3: TGCGCCAGCAGCAGCGGACTAGCGGGGGACCAAGAGACCCAGTACTTC.